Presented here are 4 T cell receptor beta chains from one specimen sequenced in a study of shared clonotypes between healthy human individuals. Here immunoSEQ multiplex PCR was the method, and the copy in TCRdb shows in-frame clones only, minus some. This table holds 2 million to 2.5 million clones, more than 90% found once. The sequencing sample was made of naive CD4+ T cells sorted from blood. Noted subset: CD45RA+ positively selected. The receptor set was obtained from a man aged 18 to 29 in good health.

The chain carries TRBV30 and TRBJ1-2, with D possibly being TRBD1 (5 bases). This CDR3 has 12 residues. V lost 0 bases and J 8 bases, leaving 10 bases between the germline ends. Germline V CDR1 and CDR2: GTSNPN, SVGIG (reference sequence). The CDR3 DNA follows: TGTGCCTGGAGTGTACGGGGGGAAGGCTACACCTTC. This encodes CAWSVRGEGYTF.

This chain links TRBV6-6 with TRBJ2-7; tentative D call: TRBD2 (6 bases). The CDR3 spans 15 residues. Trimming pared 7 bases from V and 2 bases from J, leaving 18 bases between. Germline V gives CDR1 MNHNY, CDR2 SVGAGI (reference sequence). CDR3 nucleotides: TGTGCCAGCATCCCAGGAGGGGCAGGTACCTACGAGCAGTACTTC. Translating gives CASIPGGAGTYEQYF.

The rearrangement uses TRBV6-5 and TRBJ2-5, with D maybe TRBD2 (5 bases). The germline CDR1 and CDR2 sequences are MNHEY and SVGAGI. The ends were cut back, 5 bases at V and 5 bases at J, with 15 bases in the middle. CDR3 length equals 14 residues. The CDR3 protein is CASSIQLGRETQYF. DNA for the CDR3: TGTGCCAGCAGTATACAACTAGGGCGGGAGACCCAGTACTTC.

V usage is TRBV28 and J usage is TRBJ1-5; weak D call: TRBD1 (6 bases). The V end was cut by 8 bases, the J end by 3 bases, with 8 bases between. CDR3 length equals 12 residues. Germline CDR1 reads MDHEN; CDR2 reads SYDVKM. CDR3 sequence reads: CASGQPNQPQHF. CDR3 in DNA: TGTGCCAGCGGACAGCCCAATCAGCCCCAGCATTTT.